These 12 T cell receptor beta chains were all obtained from the same sample, sequenced in a study of T cell responses to AZD1222 COVID-19 vaccine. Profiled with immunoSEQ multiplex PCR; TCRdb holds only in-frame clones, not every one. The table lists roughly 120,000 clones, about 91% of them singletons. The material was peripheral blood, obtained on day 0 of AZD1222 vaccination. These receptors originate from an adult in good health.

The J gene is TRBJ1-2, the V gene TRBV18, with TRBD1 as a possible D gene (5 bases). The germline V gene encodes CDR1 KGHSH and CDR2 LQKENI. This CDR3 comprises 14 residues. V dropped 0 bases and J dropped 4 bases, with 9 bases sitting between them. The CDR3 sequence: CASSPPGRGYGYTF. The CDR3 DNA reads as TGTGCCAGCTCACCACCGGGGAGGGGCTATGGCTACACCTTC.

This chain connects TRBV3-1 (or the pseudogene TRBV3-2) to TRBJ2-3; maybe TRBD2 (5 bases). The CDR3 extends over 13 amino acids. CDR1 LGHDT and CDR2 YNNKEL come from the germline V gene (reference sequence). Trimming pared 4 bases from V and 4 bases from J, leaving 9 bases between. Here the CDR3 DNA reads TGTGCCAGCAGCCCAGGACTTTCAGATACGCAGTATTTT. Translating it yields CASSPGLSDTQYF.

This chain uses TRBV7-2 with TRBJ2-3; D is perhaps TRBD1 (5 bases). CDR1 SGHTA and CDR2 FQGNSA come from the germline V gene. CDR3 length: 16 residues. Trimming pared 2 bases from V and 3 bases from J, leaving 15 bases between. CDR3 loop: CASSLMAAGFTDTQYF. CDR3 nucleotide sequence: TGTGCCAGCAGCTTAATGGCGGCAGGGTTTACAGATACGCAGTATTTT.

The chain is built from TRBV5-1 and TRBJ2-2; the match to TRBD2 covers 8 bases. Germline V gene data show CDR1 as SGHRS and CDR2 as YFSETQ. The V segment lost 3 bases and the J segment 5 bases; nucleotides outside the gene matches: 9. The length of the CDR3 is 16 residues. The CDR3 DNA is TGCGCCAGCAGCTCGGGAGCGGGAGTAGGGACCGGGGAGCTGTTTTTT. Protein sequence: CASSSGAGVGTGELFF.

The gene calls are TRBV19 and TRBJ1-1, with D uncertain. Per germline, CDR1 LNHDA and CDR2 SQIVND (reference sequence). The CDR3 sequence is 15 residues long. The V end was cut by 3 bases, the J end by 9 bases, with 20 bases between. The CDR3 loop is CASSIHSFSLTQAFF. In DNA, the CDR3 is TGTGCCAGTAGTATCCACTCCTTCTCCCTGACCCAAGCTTTCTTT.

The V call is TRBV7-2, the J call TRBJ2-2; 10 bases line up with TRBD2. Germline V CDR1 and CDR2: SGHTA, FQGNSA. The CDR3 spans 14 residues. Trimming removed 5 bases from V and 6 bases from J; junction bases left unmatched: 3. Written as DNA, the CDR3 is TGTGCCAGCAGCCCGAGCGGGAGGGCCGGGGAGCTGTTTTTT. Protein product: CASSPSGRAGELFF.

The rearrangement links TRBV27 to TRBJ1-2, with 8 bases matching TRBD1. The CDR3 runs to 14 residues. Trimming cost V 4 bases and J 5 bases; bases outside gene matches: 6. CDR1 and CDR2 (germline): MNHEY, SMNVEV (reference sequence). The CDR3 sequence: CASSSINRGYGYTF. The DNA of the CDR3 is TGTGCCAGCAGTTCAATCAACAGGGGGTATGGCTACACCTTC.

The chain has TRBV27 and TRBJ1-2; the D gene is possibly TRBD1 (6 bases). Germline values: CDR1 MNHEY, CDR2 SMNVEV (reference sequence). This CDR3 contains 13 residues. V shed 6 bases and J shed 8 bases, with 16 bases lying between them. CDR3 bases: TGTGCCAGCAGCCCCGGGTCAGGGGCCGGCTACACCTTC. This sequence encodes CASSPGSGAGYTF.

This sequence joins TRBV27 and TRBJ2-7; D remains unclear. CDR1 is MNHEY, CDR2 SMNVEV, per germline (reference sequence). Trimming removed 6 bases at V and 3 bases at J, with 18 bases between. CDR3 length: 15 residues. CDR3: CASSESIGDNYEQYF. DNA for the CDR3: TGTGCCAGCAGCGAATCCATCGGTGATAACTACGAGCAGTACTTC.

The chain uses TRBV19 and TRBJ1-4; 10 nucleotides align to TRBD1. The CDR3 runs 14 residues. V shed 6 bases and J 7 bases; nucleotides not matched to a gene: 5. The V gene's germline CDR1 is LNHDA and CDR2 SQIVND (reference sequence). As DNA, the CDR3 is TGTGCCAGTAGCCGACAGGGGGCGCGTGAAAAACTGTTTTTT. Its protein product is CASSRQGAREKLFF.

V is TRBV4-2 and J is TRBJ1-2, with TRBD1 matching 9 bases. CDR1 and CDR2 (germline): LGHNA, YNFKEQ. The CDR3 extends over 16 amino acids. The ends lost 1 base at V and 4 bases at J; junction bases unmatched: 7. CDR3 sequence (DNA): TGTGCCAGCAGCCAAGTCCCACAGGGGGCGGGCTATGGCTACACCTTC. The encoded protein is CASSQVPQGAGYGYTF.

V is TRBV12-3 or TRBV12-4 and J is TRBJ2-2; D is unclear. V lost 6 bases to trimming and J lost 8 bases, with 10 bases between them. CDR3 length: 12 amino acids. The CDR3 DNA follows: TGTGCCAGCAGCCAACGGGTTGGGGAGCTGTTTTTT. It encodes CASSQRVGELFF.